These 25 T cell receptor beta chains came from one sample sequenced in a study of OX40 agonist ivuxolimab in advanced cancers. Assay used: immunoSEQ multiplex PCR; TCRdb lists only in-frame clones, some missing. The table has 75,000 to 80,000 clones, 85% seen once; the top ten hold 1.5% to 2%. The sequencing used CD4+ or CD8+ T cells sorted from blood, collected in a trial of the OX40 agonist ivuxolimab. The receptors were sampled from an adult with an advanced solid tumor such as melanoma, head and neck, liver or kidney cancer.

The rearrangement uses TRBV6-6 and TRBJ1-1; D is perhaps TRBD1 (5 bases). V lost 4 bases and J lost 5, with 17 bases in between. Germline V gives CDR1 MNHNY, CDR2 SVGAGI (reference sequence). The CDR3 consists of 15 residues. The CDR3 DNA follows: TGTGCCAGCAGTTCTCACCGGACCCCAGGGACTGAAGCTTTCTTT. Amino acid sequence: CASSSHRTPGTEAFF.

V gene TRBV7-3 combines with J gene TRBJ2-2; possible D gene TRBD1, 5 bases. The CDR3 sequence is 16 residues long. V lost 5 bases and J 0 bases, leaving 13 bases between the germline ends. CDR1 is SGHTA and CDR2 is FQGTGA in the germline V gene. Here the CDR3 DNA reads TGTGCCAGCAGCCCCCAGGGTATCGCGAACACCGGGGAGCTGTTTTTT. As protein: CASSPQGIANTGELFF.

V usage is TRBV6-1 and J usage is TRBJ2-1; D remains unclear. CDR1 MNHNS and CDR2 SASEGT come from the germline V gene. V shed 6 bases and J shed 3 bases, with 15 bases lying between them. The length of the CDR3 is 15 residues. The CDR3 loop reads CASRRSSGFYNEQFF. The CDR3 DNA reads TGTGCCAGCAGAAGGTCGTCCGGGTTCTACAATGAGCAGTTCTTC.

The chain employs TRBV5-1 and TRBJ2-3; no firm D call. V lost 5 bases and J 0 bases, leaving 10 bases between the germline ends. Germline CDR1 is SGHRS and CDR2 is YFSETQ. CDR3 length: 14 amino acids. The CDR3 spells CASRGQVSTDTQYF. The CDR3 DNA reads TGCGCCAGCAGAGGGCAGGTTAGCACAGATACGCAGTATTTT.

This chain links TRBV6-5 with TRBJ2-3, with D hard to call. Trimming shortened V by 5 bases and J by 1 base, and 7 bases separated the two germline ends. CDR3 size: 13 residues. The germline V gene encodes CDR1 MNHEY and CDR2 SVGAGI. The CDR3 reads CASSPRGTDTQYF. For the CDR3, the DNA is TGTGCCAGCAGTCCAAGGGGCACAGATACGCAGTATTTT.

V is TRBV10-3 and J is TRBJ2-3; no firm D call. CDR1 is ENHRY and CDR2 is SYGVKD in the germline V gene. CDR3 length equals 14 residues. Trimming took off 3 bases at V and 2 bases at J, with 9 bases between the two ends. The DNA of the CDR3 is TGTGCCATCAGTGACCCAAGTTCCACAGATACGCAGTATTTT. Translated, it gives CAISDPSSTDTQYF.

The chain uses TRBV7-2 and TRBJ1-1, with 9 bases fitting TRBD1. Germline V lookup: CDR1 SGHTA, CDR2 FQGNSA. The CDR3 extends over 14 amino acids. V was pared by 5 bases and J by 7 bases, with 8 bases of the junction left unmatched. The CDR3 region has the DNA TGTGCCAGCAGCCGGGACAGGGAACCTTTTGAAGCTTTCTTT. It is translated as CASSRDREPFEAFF.

The chain carries TRBV2 and TRBJ1-5; D ambiguous. V was cut by 8 bases and J by 3 bases, with 11 bases left in between. Germline values: CDR1 SNHLY, CDR2 FYNNEI. This CDR3 has 13 amino acids. The CDR3 sequence: CASLRQNNQPQHF. The CDR3 DNA reads as TGTGCCAGCCTGAGGCAGAACAATCAGCCCCAGCATTTT.

This chain connects TRBV6-5 to TRBJ1-5, with a tentative D call TRBD1 (5 bases). The V end lost 2 bases, the J end lost 5 bases, and 10 bases lay between the germline ends. This CDR3 contains 14 residues. The germline CDR1 and CDR2 sequences are MNHEY and SVGAGI. The CDR3 protein is CASSYRGVDQPQHF. The CDR3 region has the DNA TGTGCCAGCAGTTACAGGGGTGTAGATCAGCCCCAGCATTTT.

This chain connects TRBV5-4 to TRBJ1-2; 10 bases align to TRBD1. This CDR3 has 16 amino acids. Germline V gene sequence: CDR1 SGHNT, CDR2 YYREEE (reference sequence). J gave up 6 bases and V 4 bases, and 12 bases lay outside the gene matches. The CDR3 protein is CASSPRDRGDEDGYTF. The CDR3 DNA reads as TGTGCCAGCAGCCCAAGGGACAGGGGAGATGAGGATGGCTACACCTTC.

The chain carries TRBV5-5 and TRBJ2-3, with 12 bases aligning to TRBD2. Germline V gene lookup returns CDR1 SGHKS and CDR2 YYEKEE (reference sequence). The J segment lost 2 bases and the V segment lost 4 bases, leaving 11 bases of the junction unmatched. The CDR3 is 18 residues long. CDR3 sequence: CASSHRTSGTLNTDTQYF. CDR3 nucleotide sequence: TGTGCCAGCAGCCATCGGACTAGCGGGACCCTAAACACAGATACGCAGTATTTT.

CDR3 amino acids: CASSLVGEAMGYTF. The DNA of the CDR3 is TGTGCCAGCAGCTTAGTGGGGGAGGCGATGGGCTACACCTTC. The chain employs TRBV7-9 and TRBJ1-2; D might be TRBD1 (5 bases). Trimming removed 1 base at V and 8 bases at J, with 14 bases between. Germline CDR1 SEHNR, CDR2 FQNEAQ (reference sequence). The CDR3 is made up of 14 amino acids.

This chain connects TRBV7-6 to TRBJ2-4, with 16 bases matching TRBD2. Trimming removed 5 bases from V and 1 base from J; junction bases left unmatched: 8. Per germline, CDR1 SGHVS and CDR2 FNYEAQ. The CDR3 has 19 amino acids. CDR3 region: CASSPRGTSGREAKNIQYF. CDR3 DNA: TGTGCCAGCAGCCCACGCGGGACTAGCGGGAGGGAGGCCAAAAACATTCAGTACTTC.

As concerns this clone: The identical CDR3 is also encoded by other nucleotide sequences in the sample. This chain links TRBV9 with TRBJ2-7; D is unresolved. The CDR3 is made up of 13 amino acids. Trimming cost V 0 bases and J 1 base, with 5 bases left between them. Germline CDR1 reads SGDLS; CDR2 reads YYNGEE. CDR3 in DNA: TGTGCCAGCAGCGTAGGCCCTTCCTACGAGCAGTACTTC. This encodes CASSVGPSYEQYF.

This clone was seen a few times. The rearrangement links TRBV6-1 to TRBJ2-3; 13 nucleotides match TRBD2. V shed 6 bases, J shed 3 bases, and the junction held 3 bases outside the gene matches. CDR1 and CDR2 from the germline V gene are MNHNS and SASEGT. There are 15 residues in the CDR3. The CDR3 protein is CASRKTSGRTDTQYF. CDR3 coding DNA: TGTGCCAGCAGAAAGACTAGCGGGAGGACAGATACGCAGTATTTT.

The chain employs TRBV18 and TRBJ1-4; 12 bases map to TRBD1. The germline gives CDR1 KGHSH, CDR2 LQKENI. With V trimmed by 2 bases and J by 7 bases, 2 bases remained unmatched. The CDR3 has 15 residues. CDR3 DNA sequence: TGTGCCAGCTCACCAGGGACAGGGGGCCTTGAAAAACTGTTTTTT. Translating it yields CASSPGTGGLEKLFF. Complete variable domain (other parts from reference TRBV18 and TRBJ1-4): NAGVMQNPRHLVRRRGQEARLRCSPMKGHSHVYWYRQLPEEGLKFMVYLQKENIIDESGMPKERFSAEFPKEGPSILRIQQVVRGDSAAYFCASSPGTGGLEKLFFGSGTQLSVL.

This clone was seen only a few times. This sequence joins TRBV7-3 and TRBJ2-2, with a possible D match to TRBD1 (5 bases). V lost 5 bases to trimming and J lost 6 bases, with 7 bases between them. The CDR3 is made up of 12 amino acids. Germline CDR1 and CDR2: SGHTA and FQGTGA. In DNA form, the CDR3 reads TGTGCCAGCAGCCTGGGGCCCGGGGAGCTGTTTTTT. Translated: CASSLGPGELFF.

This clone was detected once. The J gene is TRBJ1-2, the V gene TRBV5-1, with D unclear. In germline, CDR1 is SGHRS, CDR2 YFSETQ. The CDR3 spans 17 residues. Deletions cut 3 bases from V and 1 base from J, with 19 bases between. CDR3 coding DNA: TGCGCCAGCAGCTCCCCGGGCGCGGTGGAGGTTAACTATGGCTACACCTTC. Residues: CASSSPGAVEVNYGYTF.

The rearrangement joins TRBV13 to TRBJ2-3; D remains ambiguous. The V and J ends lost 2 bases and 5 bases respectively, with 2 bases between them. The germline V gene has CDR1 PRHDT and CDR2 FYEKMQ (reference sequence). This CDR3 region has 11 residues. The CDR3 DNA follows: TGTGCCAGCAGCTTAAAAGATACGCAGTATTTT. Translating gives CASSLKDTQYF. Complete variable domain (other parts from reference TRBV13 and TRBJ2-3): AAGVIQSPRHLIKEKRETATLKCYPIPRHDTVYWYQQGPGQDPQFLISFYEKMQSDKGSIPDRFSAQQFSDYHSELNMSSLELGDSALYFCASSLKDTQYFGPGTRLTVL.

J is TRBJ2-1 and V is TRBV5-6; the D call may be TRBD1 or TRBD2 (5 bases each). CDR1 and CDR2 from the germline V gene are SGHDT and YYEEEE. The V end was cut by 0 bases, the J end by 1 base, with 5 bases between. The CDR3 covers 14 residues. For the CDR3, the DNA is TGTGCCAGCAGCTTGGGGGGGTCCTACAATGAGCAGTTCTTC. Its translation: CASSLGGSYNEQFF.

The chain couples TRBV6-1 to TRBJ2-7, with 7 nucleotides matching TRBD1. The CDR3 runs 16 residues. Per germline, CDR1 MNHNS and CDR2 SASEGT. The trim removed 4 bases at V and 2 bases at J, leaving 11 bases unmatched. The DNA for the CDR3 is TGTGCCAGCAGTGGAACTTTGGGGGACAGAGCCTACGAGCAGTACTTC. It encodes CASSGTLGDRAYEQYF.

The CDR3 DNA follows: TGTGCCAGCAGCTTAGATCGGGTGGCTGGAAACACCATATATTTT. Translated: CASSLDRVAGNTIYF. The chain recombines TRBV11-2 with TRBJ1-3, with D unclear. The CDR3 has 15 residues. CDR1 SGHAT and CDR2 FQNNGV come from the germline V gene. The germline V and J ends were trimmed by 0 bases and 2 bases, with 8 bases remaining between them.

V usage is TRBV6-5 and J usage is TRBJ1-2, with D hard to call. The ends were cut back, 2 bases at V and 2 bases at J, with 12 bases in the middle. This CDR3 has 15 residues. The V gene's germline CDR1 is MNHEY and CDR2 SVGAGI. The CDR3 here is CASSYRDFRNYGYTF. CDR3 DNA sequence: TGTGCCAGCAGTTACCGAGATTTCAGAAACTATGGCTACACCTTC.

The CDR3 DNA sequence: TGTGCCAGCTCACCACCGGCAGGGAGGGGTGAAAAACTGTTTTTT. Translating gives CASSPPAGRGEKLFF. The gene calls are TRBV18 and TRBJ1-4; tentative D call: TRBD1 (5 bases). This CDR3 is 15 amino acids long. Trimming removed 0 bases at V and 7 bases at J, with 12 bases between. Per germline, CDR1 KGHSH and CDR2 LQKENI.

The CDR3 nucleotides read TGCGCCAGCACGACGGGGGGAGACACCGGGGAGCTGTTTTTT. It encodes CASTTGGDTGELFF. The chain joins TRBV5-1 to TRBJ2-2; 7 bases line up with TRBD2. The CDR3 extends over 14 amino acids. Trimming removed 6 bases from V and 3 bases from J; junction bases left unmatched: 5. In germline, CDR1 is SGHRS, CDR2 YFSETQ.